This TCR beta chain originates from a study of blood T cell repertoires in COVID-19 (TCRdb year 2020). The study in broad terms: Collaborator samples came from the United States, Italy and Spain and covered acute and convalescent phases of COVID-19. The prospective study material was composed of cDNA or gDNA derived from T cells, B-cell-depleted T cells, or PBMCs. Deeply sampled blood TCRbeta repertoires from subjects exposed to, actively infected with, or recovered from COVID-19 were included in the dataset. A freely available public database, intended as a resource for researchers studying the immune response to SARS-CoV-2, is where the repertoires were released. Samples came from the ongoing ImmuneRACE study (first 160 participants) plus 1,254 subjects from 6 global collaborators. The sample metadata nearly always contained a de-identified subject ID, COVID-19 status, age in years and sex. Where HLA class I and class II types were available, the types were taken from metadata supplied by the sample provider, not from assay-based typing. Overall study outcomes, separate from this receptor: The quantity of clinical and demographic metadata differed by source and by participant and was supplied without curation.

About this clone itself: No cognate antigen has been identified for it. The sample holds no much larger clone one base away, and base qualities are not on file.

CDR1 and CDR2 are drawn from the germline V gene: MDHEN, SYDVKM. Trimmed from V: 11 bases; trimmed from J: 3 bases; junction bases lacking a gene match: 6. Counted from cysteine to phenylalanine, this CDR3 has 13 amino acids. The only DNA kept is the CDR3, 39 bases in frame from the first base. Collaborating institutions collected whole blood in K2EDTA tubes following their own protocols. For TCRbeta analysis, collaborators shipped samples in one of three forms: frozen whole blood, isolated PBMCs, or DNA extracted from either of those sample types. TCRbeta CDR3 regions were amplified from genomic DNA by means of the immunoSEQ Assay, a bias-controlled multiplex PCR. Under the source paper's analysis protocol: The number of nucleated cells in each sample was estimated by amplification of reference gene primers within the assay. Sequence reads were collapsed and filtered to measure the absolute abundance of every unique TCRbeta CDR3 rearrangement. For each sample, productive Simpson clonality was calculated by taking the square root of Simpson's diversity index across productive rearrangements. In TCRdb, the immuneACCESS table is reduced to in-frame sequences with V and J assigned. These tables do not hold every clone; where another copy was compared, an unresolved V gene accounts for under half, and the others remain unexplained. The V and J calls and clone size come from that table; D and trimming were worked out from the DNA. The sample records roughly 200,000 clones, around 83% of which are singletons. Around 7.8% of the sample goes to the ten largest clones.

The receptor chain draws on TRBV28 and TRBJ2-1; the central 8 bases match TRBD1. The specimen was peripheral blood. The source of this sequence is a woman in her sixties with acute or convalescent COVID-19. The CDR3: CAHRGVFYNEQFF. The DNA sequence is as follows: TGTGCCCACAGGGGGGTTTTCTACAATGAGCAGTTCTTC.